This is a list of T cell receptor beta chains from one sample in a study of blood T cell repertoires in COVID-19. TCRdb keeps only in-frame clones here, not all; method: immunoSEQ multiplex PCR. This sample carries under 500,000 clones, approximately 90% of them seen once, and the ten largest clones take approximately 4.5%. The sample comprised peripheral blood. All receptors come from a woman younger than 45 with acute or convalescent COVID-19. The CDR3 runs from the conserved cysteine through the conserved F or W. A D gene is named only where the DNA matches it firmly. Clone size is not always given. Where it is, it says once, few, many or a class for expanded clones.

v_call	clone_size	d_call	j_call	cdr3_aa	cdr3_nt
TRBV6-1	-	TRBD1	TRBJ1-2	CASSGLLRDRFNYGYTF	TGTGCCAGCAGTGGACTCCTTAGGGACAGGTTTAACTATGGCTACACCTTC
TRBV5-5	-	-	TRBJ1-1	CASSAETYSLEAFF	TGTGCCAGCAGCGCGGAGACCTACTCCCTTGAAGCTTTCTTT
TRBV7-5	-	-	TRBJ1-1	CVRSPCRQGSTEAFF	TGTGTCAGAAGCCCCTGTCGACAGGGCTCCACTGAAGCTTTCTTT
TRBV19	-	TRBD1	TRBJ2-5	CAISGTGGETQYF	TGTGCCATCTCCGGGACAGGAGGGGAGACCCAGTACTTC
TRBV5-4	-	-	TRBJ1-2	CASSLSGRGNGYTF	TGTGCCAGCAGCTTGTCGGGCAGGGGCAATGGCTACACCTTC
TRBV21-1	-	-	TRBJ2-6	CASSKGSRAPGANVLTF	TGTGCCAGCAGCAAAGGGAGCAGGGCTCCTGGGGCCAACGTCCTGACTTTC
TRBV25-1	-	TRBD2	TRBJ2-1	CASSEFSGGWNEQFF	TGTGCCAGCAGTGAATTTAGCGGGGGGTGGAATGAGCAGTTCTTC
TRBV9	-	-	TRBJ2-3	CASSVGISGTDTQYF	TGTGCCAGCAGCGTAGGTATTAGCGGCACAGATACGCAGTATTTT
TRBV6-1	-	-	TRBJ2-1	CASSEVGRSYNEQFF	TGTGCCAGCAGTGAAGTTGGCCGCTCCTACAATGAGCAGTTCTTC
TRBV4-1	-	-	TRBJ1-2	CASSQVTGKGNYGYTF	TGCGCCAGCAGCCAAGTTACAGGGAAAGGGAACTATGGCTACACCTTC
TRBV2	-	-	TRBJ1-6	CASIRGMDSPLHF	TGTGCCAGCATTAGGGGGATGGATTCACCCCTCCACTTT
TRBV7-6	-	-	TRBJ2-3	CASSNRGGSTDTQYF	TGTGCCAGCAGCAACAGGGGAGGCAGCACAGATACGCAGTATTTT
TRBV10-1	-	TRBD1	TRBJ2-1	CASSESGTGASNEQFF	TGCGCCAGCAGTGAGAGCGGGACAGGGGCGTCCAATGAGCAGTTCTTC
TRBV4-1	-	TRBD2	TRBJ2-7	CASSPLAGGVYEQYF	TGCGCCAGCAGCCCTTTGGCCGGGGGGGTCTACGAGCAGTACTTC
TRBV5-1	-	TRBD1	TRBJ2-2	CASSLGTGHTGELFF	TGCGCCAGCAGCTTGGGGACAGGGCACACCGGGGAGCTGTTTTTT
TRBV14	-	TRBD2	TRBJ2-1	CASNPSGGSYNEQFF	TGTGCCAGCAACCCTAGCGGGGGCTCCTACAATGAGCAGTTCTTC
TRBV6-6	-	-	TRBJ2-7	CASSYGGTELLEQYF	TGTGCCAGCAGTTATGGGGGGACAGAACTTTTGGAGCAGTACTTC
TRBV6-5	once	-	TRBJ1-2	CASGRTEYGYTF	TGTGCCAGCGGTAGGACAGAGTATGGCTACACCTTC
TRBV5-1	-	TRBD2	TRBJ2-1	CASRTPGGAFDEQFF	TGCGCCAGCCGCACGCCCGGGGGGGCCTTTGATGAGCAGTTCTTC
TRBV7-2	-	-	TRBJ2-7	CASSLGGTSAYEQYF	TGTGCCAGCAGCTTAGGGGGGACAAGTGCCTACGAGCAGTACTTC
TRBV19	-	TRBD2	TRBJ2-1	CASRELAGGYNEQFF	TGTGCCAGTAGGGAACTAGCGGGGGGATACAATGAGCAGTTCTTC
TRBV5-6	-	-	TRBJ2-4	CASSLPGLAGNIQYF	TGTGCCAGCAGCTTGCCCGGTCTGGCGGGAAACATTCAGTACTTC
TRBV5-4	-	-	TRBJ1-5	CASSWGGDGRNQPQHF	TGTGCCAGCAGTTGGGGGGGAGATGGGCGCAATCAGCCCCAGCATTTT
TRBV25-1	-	-	TRBJ1-6	CASSGPGTLYNSPLHF	TGTGCCAGCAGTGGGCCCGGGACACTTTATAATTCACCCCTCCACTTT
TRBV6-5	-	-	TRBJ1-1	CASKLDMMNTEAFF	TGTGCCAGCAAATTGGACATGATGAACACTGAAGCTTTCTTT
TRBV7-9	-	-	TRBJ2-3	CASSSSVTDTQYF	TGTGCCAGCAGCTCGAGCGTGACAGATACGCAGTATTTT
TRBV9	-	TRBD2	TRBJ2-7	CASSPSGVAYEQYF	TGTGCCAGCAGCCCGAGCGGGGTTGCCTACGAGCAGTACTTC